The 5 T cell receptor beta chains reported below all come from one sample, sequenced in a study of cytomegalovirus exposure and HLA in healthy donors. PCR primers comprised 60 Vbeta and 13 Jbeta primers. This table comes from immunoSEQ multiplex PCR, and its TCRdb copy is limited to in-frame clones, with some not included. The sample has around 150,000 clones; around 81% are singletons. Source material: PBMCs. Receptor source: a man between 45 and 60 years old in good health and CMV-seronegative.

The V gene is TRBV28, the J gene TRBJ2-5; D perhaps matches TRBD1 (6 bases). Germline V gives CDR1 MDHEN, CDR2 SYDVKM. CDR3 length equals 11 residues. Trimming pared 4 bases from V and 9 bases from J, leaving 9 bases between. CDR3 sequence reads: CASSSTGPQYF. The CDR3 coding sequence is TGTGCCAGCAGTTCAACAGGGCCCCAGTACTTC. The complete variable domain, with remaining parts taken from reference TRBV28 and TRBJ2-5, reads DVKVTQSSRYLVKRTGEKVFLECVQDMDHENMFWYRQDPGLGLRLIYFSYDVKMKEKGDIPEGYSVSREKKERFSLILESASTNQTSMYLCASSSTGPQYFGPGTRLLVL.

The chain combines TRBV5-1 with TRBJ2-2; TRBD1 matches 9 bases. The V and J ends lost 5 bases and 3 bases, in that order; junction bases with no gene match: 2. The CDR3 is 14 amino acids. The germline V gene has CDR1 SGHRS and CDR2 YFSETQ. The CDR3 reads CASRWTGDTGELFF. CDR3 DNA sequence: TGCGCCAGCAGGTGGACAGGGGACACCGGGGAGCTGTTTTTT.

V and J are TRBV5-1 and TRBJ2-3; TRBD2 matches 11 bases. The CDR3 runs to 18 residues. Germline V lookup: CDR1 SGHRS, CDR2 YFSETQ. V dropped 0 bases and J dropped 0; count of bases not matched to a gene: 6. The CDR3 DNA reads TGCGCCAGCAGCTTGGCTCTAGCGGGGGGTCTTAGCACAGATACGCAGTATTTT. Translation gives CASSLALAGGLSTDTQYF.

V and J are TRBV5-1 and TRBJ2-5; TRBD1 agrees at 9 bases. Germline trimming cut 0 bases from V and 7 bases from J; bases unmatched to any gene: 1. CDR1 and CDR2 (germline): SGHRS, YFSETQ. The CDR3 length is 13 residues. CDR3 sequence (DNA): TGCGCCAGCAGCTTGGACAGGGGGCGGACCCAGTACTTC. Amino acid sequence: CASSLDRGRTQYF.

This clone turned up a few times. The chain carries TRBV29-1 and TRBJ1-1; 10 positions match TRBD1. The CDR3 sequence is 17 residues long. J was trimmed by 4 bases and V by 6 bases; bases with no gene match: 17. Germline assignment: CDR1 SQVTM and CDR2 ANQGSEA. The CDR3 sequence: CSVRQHPVRTGGTEAFF. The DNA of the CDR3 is TGCAGCGTGCGCCAGCATCCGGTCAGGACAGGGGGCACTGAAGCTTTCTTT. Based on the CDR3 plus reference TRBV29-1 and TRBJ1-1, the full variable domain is SAVISQKPSRDICQRGTSLTIQCQVDSQVTMMFWYRQQPGQSLTLIATANQGSEATYESGFVIDKFPISRPNLTFSTLTVSNMSPEDSSIYLCSVRQHPVRTGGTEAFFGQGTRLTVV.